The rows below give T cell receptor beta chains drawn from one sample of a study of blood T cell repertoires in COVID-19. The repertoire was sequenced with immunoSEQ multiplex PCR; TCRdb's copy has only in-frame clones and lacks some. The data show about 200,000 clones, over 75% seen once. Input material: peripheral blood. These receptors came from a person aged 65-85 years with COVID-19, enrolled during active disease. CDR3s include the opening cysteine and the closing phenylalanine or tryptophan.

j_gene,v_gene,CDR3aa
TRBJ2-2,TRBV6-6,CASSSNLGGSGELFF
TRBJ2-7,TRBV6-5,CASIIGISSYEQYF
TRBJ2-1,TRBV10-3,CAISEGNTYNEQFF
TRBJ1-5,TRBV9,CASSTGTGDDQPQHF
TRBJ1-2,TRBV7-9,CASSPGQTNYGYTF
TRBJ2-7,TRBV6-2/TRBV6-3,CASSRTGLPYEQYF
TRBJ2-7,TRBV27,CASSPNRGDYEQYF
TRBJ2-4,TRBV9,CASSVRSGTGYIQYF
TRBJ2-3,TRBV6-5,CASSYGADLSTDTQYF
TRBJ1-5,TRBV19,CASSLKQGARQPQHF
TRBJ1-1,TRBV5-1,CASSLNRAENTEAFF
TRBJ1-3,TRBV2,CASSREPTGIGNTIYF
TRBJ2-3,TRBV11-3,CASSLVTSGSHTDTQYF
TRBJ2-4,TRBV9,CASSPRDSRSIQYF
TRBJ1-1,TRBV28,CASSLSSRTFAFF
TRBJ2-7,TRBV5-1,CASSLEVAGKQYF
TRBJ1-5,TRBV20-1,CSASRYGTGSSNQPQHF
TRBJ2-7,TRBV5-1,CASSPGLGENEQYF
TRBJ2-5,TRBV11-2,CASSPRTGYQETQYF
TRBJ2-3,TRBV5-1,CASSLGRARGEDTQYF